This T cell receptor beta chain was sequenced for a study of blood T cell repertoires in COVID-19. Study context: Spain, Italy and the United States supplied samples that represented acute and convalescent COVID-19.

The repertoire was sequenced with immunoSEQ multiplex PCR; TCRdb's copy has only in-frame clones and lacks some. This table has about 140,000 clones, around nine tenths appearing once. Trimming left V 6 bases short and J 1 base short, with 15 bases between. The CDR3 has 15 residues. Germline V gene sequence: CDR1 MDHEN, CDR2 SYDVKM. This receptor was taken from a human donor in a cohort sampled during active COVID-19. The gene calls are TRBV28 and TRBJ2-5; unclear D gene. The sequenced sample consisted of peripheral blood. The CDR3 region is CASSPPRVVQETQYF. The CDR3 DNA sequence: TGTGCCAGCAGCCCCCCTCGCGTAGTCCAAGAGACCCAGTACTTC.